The clone carrying this TCR beta chain was observed a handful of times. Antigen: not known. This record belongs to a study of CD8 T cells in ankylosing spondylitis. Quantitative 5'-RACE with molecular barcodes produced the TCR beta libraries. TCRdb analysed the 5' RACE reads with MiXCR anew, one entry per CDR3 protein. The sample records about 390,000 distinct CDR3 sequences, around 24% being singletons. Notes on the study in general: Reported data indicate significant enrichment of disease-linked clones within matched ankylosing spondylitis synovial fluid. There was a TCR beta motif, made of several highly homologous variants, that appeared characteristic of ankylosing spondylitis blood. Disease-linked clones were found to be CD8+ and relatively rare in peripheral blood.

Germline values: CDR1 SGHRS, CDR2 YFSETQ. The CDR3 runs 11 residues. Trimming left V 5 bases short and J 5 bases short, with 7 bases between. This chain joins TRBV5-1 and TRBJ1-1; D is possibly TRBD1 (5 bases). Sequencing was carried out using blood, either unsorted or a sorted T cell fraction (not recorded which). The receptor was derived from a male donor with ankylosing spondylitis. CDR3 protein: CASRGETEAFF. For the CDR3, the DNA is TGCGCCAGCAGGGGGGAGACTGAAGCTTTCTTT.